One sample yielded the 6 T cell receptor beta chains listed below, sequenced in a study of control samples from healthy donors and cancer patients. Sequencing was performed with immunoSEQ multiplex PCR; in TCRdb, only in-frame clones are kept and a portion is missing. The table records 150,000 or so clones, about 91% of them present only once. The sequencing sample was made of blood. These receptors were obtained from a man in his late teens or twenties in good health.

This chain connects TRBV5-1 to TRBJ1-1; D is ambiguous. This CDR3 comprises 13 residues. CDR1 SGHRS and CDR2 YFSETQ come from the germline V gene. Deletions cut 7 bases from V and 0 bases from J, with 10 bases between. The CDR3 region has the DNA TGCGCCAGCGGGGATTACATGAACACTGAAGCTTTCTTT. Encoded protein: CASGDYMNTEAFF.

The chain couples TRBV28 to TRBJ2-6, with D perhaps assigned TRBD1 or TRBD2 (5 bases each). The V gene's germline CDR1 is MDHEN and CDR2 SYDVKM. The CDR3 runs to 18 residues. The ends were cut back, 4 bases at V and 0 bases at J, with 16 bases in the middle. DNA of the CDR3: TGTGCCAGCAGTTCTACCGGCTGGGGGACCTCTGGGGCCAACGTCCTGACTTTC. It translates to CASSSTGWGTSGANVLTF.

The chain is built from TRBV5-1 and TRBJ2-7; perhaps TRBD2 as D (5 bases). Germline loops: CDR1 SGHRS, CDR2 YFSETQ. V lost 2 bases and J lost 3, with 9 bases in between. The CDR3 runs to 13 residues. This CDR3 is CASSFERDYEQYF. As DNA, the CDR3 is TGCGCCAGCAGCTTTGAGAGGGACTACGAGCAGTACTTC.

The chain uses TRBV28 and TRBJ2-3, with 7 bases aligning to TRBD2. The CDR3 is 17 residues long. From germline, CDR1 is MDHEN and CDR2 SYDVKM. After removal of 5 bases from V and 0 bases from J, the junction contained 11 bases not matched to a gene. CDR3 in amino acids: CASSPIGGRPSTDTQYF. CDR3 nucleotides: TGTGCCAGCAGTCCCATCGGGGGGAGACCTAGCACAGATACGCAGTATTTT.

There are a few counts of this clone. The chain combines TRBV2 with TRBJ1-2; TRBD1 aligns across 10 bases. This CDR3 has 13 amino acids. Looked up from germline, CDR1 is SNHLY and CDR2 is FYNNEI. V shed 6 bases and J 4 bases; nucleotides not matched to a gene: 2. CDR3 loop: CASRTGGTYGYTF. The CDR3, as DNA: TGTGCCAGCAGGACAGGGGGCACCTATGGCTACACCTTC.

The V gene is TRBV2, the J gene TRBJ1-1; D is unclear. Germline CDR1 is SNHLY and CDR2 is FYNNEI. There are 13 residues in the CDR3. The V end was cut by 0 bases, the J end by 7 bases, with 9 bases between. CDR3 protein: CASSEALADEAFF. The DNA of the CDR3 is TGTGCCAGCAGTGAAGCTCTGGCAGATGAAGCTTTCTTT.